Each of the 13 T cell receptor beta chains below was sequenced from the same sample in a study of CD8 T cells in ankylosing spondylitis. TCRdb re-called the 5' RACE reads with MiXCR, one entry per CDR3 protein. The table has approximately 300,000 distinct CDR3 sequences, about a fifth seen once. The sequencing input was blood, either unsorted or a sorted T cell fraction (not recorded which). Source of these receptors: a female donor with ankylosing spondylitis or in good health (not recorded which).

The CDR3 reads CASSISGRGSYNEQFF. CDR3 bases: TGTGCCAGCTCCATTAGCGGGAGGGGGTCCTACAATGAGCAGTTCTTC. This rearrangement joins TRBV4-2 to TRBJ2-1; 11 bases fit TRBD2. This CDR3 is built from 16 residues. Germline loops: CDR1 LGHNA, CDR2 YNFKEQ. J was trimmed by 1 base and V by 8 bases; bases with no gene match: 7.

The DNA of the CDR3 is TGCAGTGCTAGCGTCGATGCGGGATCCGGCGAGCAGTTCTTC. Translating it yields CSASVDAGSGEQFF. The rearrangement joins TRBV20-1 to TRBJ2-1; perhaps TRBD2 as D (6 bases). This CDR3 comprises 14 residues. V was clipped by 3 bases and J by 10 bases, with 19 bases between them. Germline values: CDR1 DFQATT, CDR2 SNEGSKA (reference sequence).

The genes are TRBV24-1 and TRBJ1-2, with D hard to call. This CDR3 is built from 12 residues. V was clipped by 4 bases and J by 5 bases, with 7 bases between them. Germline V gene lookup returns CDR1 KGHDR and CDR2 SFDVKD. The CDR3 coding sequence is TGTGCCACCAGTGAATCCGGGTATGGCTACACCTTC. Translating gives CATSESGYGYTF.

This clonotype was seen a handful of times. J is TRBJ1-5 and V is TRBV20-1; TRBD1 might be the D (6 bases). The CDR3 loop spans 12 amino acids. Germline V gene data show CDR1 as DFQATT and CDR2 as SNEGSKA (reference sequence). V was cut by 5 bases and J by 8 bases, with 13 bases left in between. CDR3: CSADVGGEPQHF. CDR3 coding DNA: TGCAGTGCTGACGTTGGGGGCGAGCCCCAGCATTTT.

This clonotype was seen ten or more times. The rearrangement links TRBV10-3 to TRBJ1-3; no clear D. This CDR3 is built from 13 residues. CDR1 is ENHRY and CDR2 is SYGVKD in the germline V gene. V was pared by 6 bases and J by 1 base, with 7 bases between. The CDR3 DNA reads TGTGCCATCAGCTCCGCATCTGGAAACACCATATATTTT. Translating gives CAISSASGNTIYF.

This clonotype was seen at least ten times. The V and J genes are TRBV5-1 and TRBJ2-5; D call uncertain. This CDR3 comprises 13 residues. Germline lookup yields CDR1 SGHRS and CDR2 YFSETQ. V lost 0 bases and J lost 3, with 6 bases in between. The CDR3 region has the DNA TGCGCCAGCAGCTTGGACCGGAAAGAGACCCAGTACTTC. It is translated as CASSLDRKETQYF. The full variable domain, its missing parts supplied by reference TRBV5-1 and TRBJ2-5, is KAGVTQTPRYLIKTRGQQVTLSCSPISGHRSVSWYQQTPGQGLQFLFEYFSETQRNKGNFPGRFSGRQFSNSRSEMNVSTLELGDSALYLCASSLDRKETQYFGPGTRLLVL.

This chain links TRBV6-2 or TRBV6-3 with TRBJ1-1, with D uncertain. V gave up 10 bases and J gave up 3 bases, with 9 bases separating them. CDR3 length: 11 residues. Looked up from germline, CDR1 is MNHEY and CDR2 is SVGEGT. The chain's CDR3 is CATSRDTEAFF. CDR3 nucleotides: TGTGCCACCTCGAGAGACACTGAAGCTTTCTTT.

The chain uses TRBV3-1 and TRBJ1-2, with D tentatively TRBD1 (6 bases). The V gene lost 1 base and the J gene lost 2 bases, with 8 bases spanning the gap. The CDR3 length is 14 residues. Germline V gene data show CDR1 as LGHDT and CDR2 as YNNKEL (reference sequence). CDR3 amino acids: CASSQVTGNYGYTF. CDR3 DNA: TGTGCCAGCAGCCAAGTGACAGGAAACTATGGCTACACCTTC.

This chain connects TRBV5-1 to TRBJ2-3; no clear D gene. V lost 1 base to trimming and J lost 2 bases, with 11 bases between them. The CDR3 totals 15 residues. Germline V gene sequence: CDR1 SGHRS, CDR2 YFSETQ. CDR3 coding DNA: TGCGCCAGCAGCTTGATAGGTGGGTCCACAGATACGCAGTATTTT. Residues: CASSLIGGSTDTQYF.

The chain couples TRBV7-2 to TRBJ1-3, with a tentative D call TRBD1 (6 bases). This CDR3 contains 15 residues. Trimming left V 1 base short and J 3 bases short, with 10 bases between. Germline CDR1 SGHTA, CDR2 FQGNSA. This CDR3 reads CASSLEGRGGNTIYF. CDR3 in DNA: TGTGCCAGCAGCTTAGAAGGCAGGGGTGGAAACACCATATATTTT.

This clonotype was found once. V usage is TRBV6-5 and J usage is TRBJ2-1; no reliable D call. Germline-derived CDR1 and CDR2 are MNHEY and SVGAGI. V lost 0 bases, J lost 8 bases, and 17 bases lay in between. This CDR3 spans 16 amino acids. CDR3 in amino acids: CASSYSNFEPLDEQFF. In DNA form, the CDR3 reads TGTGCCAGCAGTTACTCCAATTTCGAGCCTTTGGATGAGCAGTTCTTC.

This chain links TRBV3-1 with TRBJ2-7; 7 positions agree with TRBD1. Germline assignment: CDR1 LGHDT and CDR2 YNNKEL (reference sequence). This CDR3 is built from 14 residues. Trimming cost V 5 bases and J 9 bases; bases outside gene matches: 13. CDR3 in amino acids: CASSSRTGVIGQYF. The CDR3 bases are TGTGCCAGCAGCTCGCGGACAGGCGTTATTGGGCAGTACTTC.

The gene calls are TRBV10-1 and TRBJ1-1, with TRBD1 matching 7 bases. The V segment lost 7 bases and the J segment 1 base; nucleotides outside the gene matches: 3. In germline, CDR1 is WNHNN, CDR2 SYGVQD (reference sequence). The CDR3 extends over 13 amino acids. The CDR3 DNA sequence: TGCGCCAGCATGAGGGGGCAGAACACTGAAGCTTTCTTT. Translating it yields CASMRGQNTEAFF.